What follows are 14 T cell receptor beta chains derived from one specimen sequenced in a study of vaccination and CD4 T cells after COVID-19 (dated 2022 in TCRdb). The sample's treatment or condition label is to be understood as: approximately 9-day PBMC culture with coronavirus spike peptide pools or control peptides (ViraFEST assay). Their specific antigens are unknown. Libraries were made using PCR. This sample was sequenced with an Illumina iSeq 100. DNA from cultured CD4+ T cells was subjected to TCR sequencing with the Oncomine TCR Beta short-read assay at the Johns Hopkins FTIC core. TCRdb passed the public sequencing reads through fastp at Q25 and MiXCR, retaining productive beta sequences. Entries are consolidated by CDR3 protein sequence, retaining the most common genes and DNA. Across this sample there are approximately 9,000 distinct CDR3 sequences, with about 66% seen only once. 26% of the sample goes to the ten largest clones.

Material: CD4+ T cells from blood, cultured in vitro. These receptor sequences come from a human donor who had recovered from COVID-19.

The J gene is TRBJ2-4, the V gene TRBV7-3; D is unresolved. V lost 1 base to trimming and J lost 1 base, with 14 bases between them. This CDR3 spans 17 amino acids. The V gene's germline CDR1 is SGHTA and CDR2 FQGTGA. The CDR3 here is CASSLSSLTSAKNIQYF. CDR3 DNA: TGTGCCAGCAGCTTAAGTTCTTTGACCTCGGCCAAAAACATTCAGTACTTC.

The chain is built from TRBV6-1 and TRBJ2-3; unclear D gene. CDR1 is MNHNS and CDR2 is SASEGT in the germline V gene. The CDR3 has 16 amino acids. Trimming removed 0 bases from V and 2 bases from J, with 12 bases in between. This CDR3 reads CASSEALGRDTDTQYF. The CDR3 DNA is TGTGCCAGCAGTGAAGCGCTTGGCAGAGACACAGATACGCAGTATTTT.

J is TRBJ2-7 and V is TRBV5-1; 8 bases match TRBD2. CDR3 length equals 17 residues. Looked up from germline, CDR1 is SGHRS and CDR2 is YFSETQ. The V and J ends lost 0 bases and 2 bases, in that order; junction bases with no gene match: 10. The CDR3 DNA is TGCGCCAGCAGCTTGGCCTCGGGGCGGGGGGCGACCTACGAGCAGTACTTC. This gives the protein CASSLASGRGATYEQYF. Full variable domain (missing parts from reference TRBV5-1 and TRBJ2-7): KAGVTQTPRYLIKTRGQQVTLSCSPISGHRSVSWYQQTPGQGLQFLFEYFSETQRNKGNFPGRFSGRQFSNSRSEMNVSTLELGDSALYLCASSLASGRGATYEQYFGPGTRLTVT.

The rearrangement joins TRBV6-1 to TRBJ1-6; 8 bases align to TRBD1. CDR1 MNHNS and CDR2 SASEGT come from the germline V gene. After removal of 9 bases from V and 9 bases from J, the junction contained 13 bases not matched to a gene. The CDR3 sequence is 15 residues long. The CDR3 DNA sequence: TGTGCCAGACCCCGCAGGGGGCGTTTTATTTCACCCCTCCACTTT. It yields the protein CARPRRGRFISPLHF.

This clonotype was seen only a few times. The chain is built from TRBV19 and TRBJ2-1; TRBD1 or TRBD2 may be the D gene (5 bases each). This CDR3 region has 16 residues. Germline V CDR1 and CDR2: LNHDA, SQIVND (reference sequence). With 7 bases removed from V and 5 bases from J, the gap between germline ends came to 21 bases. This chain's CDR3 is CASNSFGTQRNNEQFF. The CDR3 coding sequence is TGTGCCAGTAATTCCTTCGGGACCCAAAGGAACAATGAGCAGTTCTTC.

V usage is TRBV11-2 and J usage is TRBJ1-3; the D is unclear. Germline V gene sequence: CDR1 SGHAT, CDR2 FQNNGV. The CDR3 runs 13 residues. Trimming left V 5 bases short and J 1 base short, with 6 bases between. CDR3: CASSGGSGNTIYF. In nucleotides, the CDR3 is TGTGCCAGCAGCGGAGGTTCTGGAAACACCATATATTTT.

The sample holds a few counts of this clonotype. The rearrangement joins TRBV20-1 to TRBJ2-3, with TRBD2 identical over 7 bases. This CDR3 has 14 residues. CDR1 is DFQATT and CDR2 is SNEGSKA in the germline V gene (reference sequence). V was pared by 5 bases and J by 3 bases, with 8 bases of the junction left unmatched. DNA of the CDR3: TGCAGTGCTGGAAAGGGACTACCGACAGATACGCAGTATTTT. As protein: CSAGKGLPTDTQYF.

The chain couples TRBV20-1 to TRBJ2-5; 9 bases agree with TRBD2. CDR1 and CDR2 from the germline V gene are DFQATT and SNEGSKA (reference sequence). J lost 9 bases, V lost 1 base, and 15 bases had no gene match. The CDR3 is made up of 16 amino acids. The CDR3 sequence is CSARGGWTSAWLAQYF. CDR3 nucleotides: TGCAGTGCTAGAGGGGGGTGGACTAGCGCCTGGTTGGCCCAGTACTTC.

V gene TRBV19 combines with J gene TRBJ1-2; D gene unclear. The CDR3 loop spans 14 amino acids. Germline assignment: CDR1 LNHDA and CDR2 SQIVND (reference sequence). The V and J ends lost 4 bases and 1 base respectively, with 10 bases between them. CDR3 bases: TGTGCCAGTAGTAGGTCAGCGAGTAACTATGGCTACACCTTC. Translation: CASSRSASNYGYTF.

V usage is TRBV6-1 and J usage is TRBJ1-1; no clear D gene. Trimming cost V 5 bases and J 5 bases, with 9 bases left between them. CDR3 length: 12 amino acids. CDR1 MNHNS and CDR2 SASEGT come from the germline V gene. CDR3 nucleotides: TGTGCCAGCAGTATCCCCGGAACTGAAGCTTTCTTT. Protein: CASSIPGTEAFF.

This rearrangement joins TRBV7-3 to TRBJ1-3; D might be TRBD1 (6 bases). The CDR3 has 17 amino acids. The germline gives CDR1 SGHTA, CDR2 FQGTGA. V lost 0 bases and J 0 bases, leaving 12 bases between the germline ends. CDR3 in amino acids: CASSLTGAGTSGNTIYF. As DNA, the CDR3 is TGTGCCAGCAGCTTAACGGGGGCAGGGACCTCTGGAAACACCATATATTTT.

The chain carries TRBV10-3 and TRBJ2-7; a weak D match, TRBD2 (8 bases). Per germline, CDR1 ENHRY and CDR2 SYGVKD. The CDR3 length is 20 residues. V lost 2 bases and J lost 0, with 26 bases in between. CDR3 region: CAISEPRSREGGGTSYEQYF. CDR3 nucleotide sequence: TGTGCCATCAGTGAGCCAAGATCACGGGAGGGAGGGGGCACCTCCTACGAGCAGTACTTC.

The V gene is TRBV2, the J gene TRBJ1-6; possible D gene TRBD1, 6 bases. CDR3 length: 14 residues. Germline assignment: CDR1 SNHLY and CDR2 FYNNEI. The V end lost 3 bases, the J end lost 9 bases, and 12 bases lay between the germline ends. CDR3 protein: CASSDQGISSPLHF. CDR3 nucleotide sequence: TGTGCCAGCAGTGATCAGGGGATTAGTTCACCCCTCCACTTT. Filled out from reference TRBV2 and TRBJ1-6, the complete variable domain reads EPEVTQTPSHQVTQMGQEVILRCVPISNHLYFYWYRQILGQKVEFLVSFYNNEISEKSEIFDDQFSVERPDGSNFTLKIRSTKLEDSAMYFCASSDQGISSPLHFGNGTRLTVT.

The V gene is TRBV5-6, the J gene TRBJ1-2; TRBD1 matches 7 bases. The CDR3 totals 15 residues. Germline V gene lookup returns CDR1 SGHDT and CDR2 YYEEEE. V lost 4 bases to trimming and J lost 4 bases; unmatched junction nucleotides: 10. CDR3 amino acids: CASSVVQGQIYGYTF. The CDR3 nucleotides read TGTGCCAGCAGCGTGGTACAGGGACAGATCTATGGCTACACCTTC.